This TCR beta chain was observed in a study of shared clonotypes between healthy human individuals. Study-level findings and limits: Represented diversity (both genetic and exposure-history) was limited by the small number of donors.

Concerning this clone itself: Its specificity is unknown.

The V gene's germline CDR1 is DFQATT and CDR2 SNEGSKA (reference sequence). Trimming left V 4 bases short and J 5 bases short, with 8 bases between. The CDR3 is 11 amino acids. Generated by immunoSEQ multiplex PCR, the TCRdb table keeps only in-frame clones and is missing some. The repertoire holds 650,000 to 750,000 clones, with 55% to 75% as singletons. The J gene is TRBJ1-2, the V gene TRBV20-1; D unresolved. This clonotype was obtained from a woman in her 30s in good health. What was sequenced was memory CD4+ T cells sorted from blood. As for subset: CD45RA-negative fraction. The CDR3 protein is CSATRQYGYTF. CDR3 sequence (DNA): TGCAGTGCTACTAGACAATATGGCTACACCTTC.